In this sample, the clone carrying this T cell receptor beta chain turned up a few times. The CDR3 spans 16 residues. CDR1 SGHNT and CDR2 YYREEE come from the germline V gene (reference sequence). Trimming cost V 0 bases and J 2 bases; bases outside gene matches: 2. In the source study's methods: From reference gene primer amplification, estimates of nucleated cell counts were derived. Data came from immunoSEQ multiplex PCR; TCRdb stores just in-frame clones and leaves some out. Clone size and the V and J calls come from that table; the DNA yielded D and trimming. The sample lists roughly 100,000 clones, around 86% occurring once. This entry is derived from a study of blood T cell repertoires in COVID-19. For the study at large: Researchers got acute and convalescent COVID-19 samples from the United States, Italy and Spain. PBMCs, B-cell-depleted T cells, or T cells were the source of the cDNA or gDNA that made up the material.

This chain joins TRBV5-4 and TRBJ1-3; 10 bases map to TRBD1. The sequenced sample consisted of peripheral blood. This clonotype was sampled from a man aged 50 to 59 with acute or convalescent COVID-19. The DNA for the CDR3 is TGTGCCAGCAGCTTGGCCGGGACAGGGGCTGGAAACACCATATATTTT. Protein product: CASSLAGTGAGNTIYF.